This T cell receptor (beta chain) was captured by sequencing in a study of cytomegalovirus exposure and HLA in healthy donors. Across the study: An earlier analysis identified 95 million to 120 million unique TCR beta sequences in about 200 million T cells. Study-level points and caveats: An apparent linkage of common viral pathogens to several of the most significant clusters emerged in a later analysis. An ancestry cluster, one associated with Asian ancestry, reportedly showed fewer N-insertions than the approximately 700-donor mean in a later analysis.

V lost 3 bases, J lost 2 bases, and 8 bases stayed unmatched. This CDR3 spans 16 amino acids. The germline gives CDR1 MNHEY, CDR2 SVGAGI. The PCR had 60 Vbeta and 13 Jbeta primers. TCRdb keeps only in-frame clones here, not all; method: immunoSEQ multiplex PCR. The profile shows under 150,000 clones, 75% to 85% of them singletons. Of note for this clone: The antigen is unknown.

This TCR derives from a man aged 50 to 60 in good health and CMV-seronegative. V usage is TRBV6-5 and J usage is TRBJ2-5; 8 bases agree with TRBD2. Specimen: PBMCs. DNA for the CDR3: TGTGCCAGCAGTTATCGGGGGGGGAGTGTACAAGAGACCCAGTACTTC. Encoded protein: CASSYRGGSVQETQYF.